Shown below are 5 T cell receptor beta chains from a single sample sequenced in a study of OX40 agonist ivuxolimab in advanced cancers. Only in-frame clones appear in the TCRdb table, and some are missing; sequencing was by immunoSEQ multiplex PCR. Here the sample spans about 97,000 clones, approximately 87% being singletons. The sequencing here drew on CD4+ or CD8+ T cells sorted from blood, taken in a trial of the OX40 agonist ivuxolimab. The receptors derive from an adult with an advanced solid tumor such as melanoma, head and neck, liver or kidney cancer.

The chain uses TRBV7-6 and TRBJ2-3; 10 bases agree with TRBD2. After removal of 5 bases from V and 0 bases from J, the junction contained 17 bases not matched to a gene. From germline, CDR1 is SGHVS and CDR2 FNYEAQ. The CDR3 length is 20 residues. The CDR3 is CASSTLPLAGDFSSTDTQYF. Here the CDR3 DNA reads TGTGCCAGCAGCACCTTACCCCTAGCGGGGGATTTCTCTAGCACAGATACGCAGTATTTT.

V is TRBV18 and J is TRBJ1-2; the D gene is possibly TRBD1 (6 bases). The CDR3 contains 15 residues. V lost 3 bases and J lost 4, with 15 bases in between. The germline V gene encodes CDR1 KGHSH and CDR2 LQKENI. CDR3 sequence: CASSPTGQTSYGYTF. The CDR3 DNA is TGTGCCAGCTCACCTACCGGACAGACTTCCTATGGCTACACCTTC.

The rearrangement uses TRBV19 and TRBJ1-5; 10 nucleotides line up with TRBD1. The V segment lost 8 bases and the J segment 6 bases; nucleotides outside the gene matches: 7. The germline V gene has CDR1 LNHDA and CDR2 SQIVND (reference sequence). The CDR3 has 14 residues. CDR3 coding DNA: TGTGCCAGTTGGGACAGGGGAAGTCGTCAGCCCCAGCATTTT. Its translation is CASWDRGSRQPQHF.

In DNA, the CDR3 is TGTGCCAGCAGTTACGGCAGGTCGTCTAGGGAGCAGTACTTC. It encodes CASSYGRSSREQYF. The V call is TRBV6-5, the J call TRBJ2-7; D unclear. The CDR3 is 14 residues long. V lost 2 bases and J 7 bases, leaving 15 bases between the germline ends. CDR1 and CDR2 from the germline V gene are MNHEY and SVGAGI.

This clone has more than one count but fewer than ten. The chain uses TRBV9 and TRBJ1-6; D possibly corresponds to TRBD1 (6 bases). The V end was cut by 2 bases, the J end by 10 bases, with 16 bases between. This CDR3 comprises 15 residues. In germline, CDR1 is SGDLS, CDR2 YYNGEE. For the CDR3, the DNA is TGTGCCAGCAGCGTGGGGGCCCTTCTTGGGTCACCCCTCCACTTT. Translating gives CASSVGALLGSPLHF.